The 27 T cell receptor beta chains given below trace back to one sample, sequenced in a study of immune heterogeneity within non-small cell lung tumors. As template, the study used bulk tumor genomic DNA at around 630 ng per sample. Each primary tumor yielded several biopsies, collected far apart from one another at surgery. Patients with untreated, newly diagnosed non-small cell lung cancer underwent curative surgery. Multiplex PCR (32 V and 13 J primers) was used to amplify the TCR beta CDR3. TCRdb used MiXCR to reprocess the multiplex PCR reads, holding one entry per CDR3 protein. The repertoire holds over 10,000 distinct CDR3 sequences, around a fifth seen once, with under 5.5% in the top ten. Sequencing input: lung tumor tissue. The source of these receptors is a man aged 55 to 69 with non-small cell lung cancer.

CDR3 in amino acids: CSARDTLNYGYTF. CDR3 nucleotide sequence: TGCAGTGCTAGAGATACCCTAAACTATGGCTACACCTTC. The chain recombines TRBV20-1 with TRBJ1-2; D is ambiguous. This CDR3 has 13 residues. The V gene lost 0 bases and the J gene lost 2 bases, with 7 bases spanning the gap. The germline V gene encodes CDR1 DFQATT and CDR2 SNEGSKA (reference sequence).

This clonotype came up once. This chain connects TRBV25-1 to TRBJ2-6; D remains unclear. Germline V CDR1 and CDR2: MGHDK, SYGVNS. The CDR3 sequence is 16 residues long. Trimming took off 4 bases at V and 2 bases at J, with 12 bases between the two ends. This CDR3 is CASSGWQAPGANVLTF. CDR3 coding DNA: TGTGCCAGCAGTGGATGGCAGGCCCCTGGGGCCAACGTCCTGACTTTC.

V and J are TRBV9 and TRBJ2-1, with 12 nucleotides matching TRBD2. V was pared by 4 bases and J by 6 bases, with 5 bases of the junction left unmatched. The germline V gene encodes CDR1 SGDLS and CDR2 YYNGEE. This CDR3 spans 15 amino acids. The CDR3 bases are TGTGCCAGCAGCCCGACTAGCGGGAGTCTCAATGAGCAGTTCTTC. Amino acids: CASSPTSGSLNEQFF.

This clonotype is categorized as medium-sized. The chain employs TRBV27 and TRBJ1-1; 8 nucleotides match TRBD1. Germline V CDR1 and CDR2: MNHEY, SMNVEV (reference sequence). With 7 bases clipped from V and 3 bases from J, the junction kept 7 bases outside the gene matches. The CDR3 consists of 14 residues. CDR3 DNA: TGTGCCAGCAAACTGGACAGGGTGGACACTGAAGCTTTCTTT. Translated: CASKLDRVDTEAFF.

The sample holds many counts of this clonotype. CDR3 sequence reads: CASRRDSYNEQFF. The CDR3 nucleotides are TGTGCCAGCAGAAGGGACTCCTACAATGAGCAGTTCTTC. This chain uses TRBV12-3 or TRBV12-4 with TRBJ2-1; D not certain. V was shortened by 6 bases and J by 0 bases, with 6 bases between the two germline ends. The CDR3 extends over 13 amino acids.

The chain employs TRBV5-1 and TRBJ2-2; 12 bases are a match to TRBD2. The CDR3 loop spans 19 amino acids. Germline assignment: CDR1 SGHRS and CDR2 YFSETQ. With 2 bases clipped from V and 5 bases from J, the junction kept 13 bases outside the gene matches. The chain's CDR3 is CASSLGSRWTSGVTGELFF. CDR3 nucleotide sequence: TGCGCCAGCAGCTTAGGTTCCCGCTGGACTAGCGGGGTGACCGGGGAGCTGTTTTTT.

The chain employs TRBV18 and TRBJ2-1; D is unresolved. CDR1 is KGHSH and CDR2 is LQKENI in the germline V gene. This CDR3 is 13 amino acids long. V lost 2 bases and J 7 bases, leaving 9 bases between the germline ends. CDR3 protein: CASSPNFKNEQFF. The CDR3, as DNA: TGTGCCAGCTCACCAAACTTTAAAAATGAGCAGTTCTTC.

This clonotype has more than one count but fewer than ten. J is TRBJ1-4 and V is TRBV7-9; 8 bases are a match to TRBD1. The CDR3 contains 15 residues. V shed 5 bases, J shed 4 bases, and the junction held 6 bases outside the gene matches. Germline V gene data show CDR1 as SEHNR and CDR2 as FQNEAQ (reference sequence). CDR3 nucleotide sequence: TGTGCCAGCAGCCCTTCGACAGGGGTTAATGAAAAACTGTTTTTT. Amino acid sequence: CASSPSTGVNEKLFF.

CDR3 coding DNA: TGTGCCAGCAGCCCGGGTTTTCAGGGGAATAATGAAAAACTGTTTTTT. Translation: CASSPGFQGNNEKLFF. V gene TRBV28 combines with J gene TRBJ1-4; possibly TRBD1 for D (6 bases). There are 16 residues in the CDR3. Germline-derived CDR1 and CDR2 are MDHEN and SYDVKM. V lost 6 bases and J lost 4, with 18 bases in between.

This clonotype is deemed medium-sized (0.01 to 0.1%). The rearrangement links TRBV20-1 to TRBJ2-3; no clear D. Germline V CDR1 and CDR2: DFQATT, SNEGSKA (reference sequence). This CDR3 comprises 12 residues. V was shortened by 5 bases and J by 2 bases, with 8 bases between the two germline ends. CDR3 residues: CSAAAATDTQYF. In nucleotides, the CDR3 is TGCAGTGCTGCGGCAGCCACAGATACGCAGTATTTT.

The rearrangement joins TRBV20-1 to TRBJ2-5, with D maybe TRBD2 (6 bases). V was clipped by 6 bases and J by 1 base, with 15 bases between them. This CDR3 has 14 amino acids. The V gene's germline CDR1 is DFQATT and CDR2 SNEGSKA (reference sequence). The CDR3 sequence: CSAEYRDSQETQYF. The CDR3, as DNA: TGCAGTGCGGAATACCGGGACTCCCAAGAGACCCAGTACTTC.

V gene TRBV7-9 combines with J gene TRBJ2-7, with 9 bases aligning to TRBD1. Germline V gene lookup returns CDR1 SEHNR and CDR2 FQNEAQ (reference sequence). There are 14 residues in the CDR3. V lost 5 bases, J lost 3 bases, and 5 bases stayed unmatched. CDR3: CASSRPGQGYEQYF. The CDR3 DNA reads TGTGCCAGCAGCCGACCGGGACAGGGCTACGAGCAGTACTTC.

This clonotype was seen many times. The chain has TRBV6-1 and TRBJ2-7, with D perhaps TRBD2 (5 bases). Per germline, CDR1 MNHNS and CDR2 SASEGT. Trimming shortened V by 1 base and J by 6 bases, and 10 bases separated the two germline ends. CDR3 length: 13 residues. CDR3 loop: CASSEVAGIEQYF. The CDR3 DNA reads as TGTGCCAGCAGTGAAGTTGCCGGGATCGAGCAGTACTTC.

The chain employs TRBV2 and TRBJ2-5, with D maybe TRBD2 (6 bases). Trimming stripped 7 bases from V and 1 base from J, with 13 bases between. This CDR3 region has 14 residues. From germline, CDR1 is SNHLY and CDR2 FYNNEI. The CDR3 here is CASTWGGSQETQYF. In nucleotides, the CDR3 is TGTGCCAGCACCTGGGGAGGCTCCCAAGAGACCCAGTACTTC.

This clonotype is classed as medium-sized. The chain links TRBV16 to TRBJ2-7; 9 bases are a match to TRBD2. Trimming took 3 bases from V and 0 from J; bases not matched to a gene: 3. This CDR3 has 15 amino acids. Germline CDR1 is KGHSY and CDR2 is FQNENV. This chain's CDR3 is CASSHSGRGSYEQYF. CDR3 bases: TGTGCCAGCAGCCATAGCGGGAGAGGCTCCTACGAGCAGTACTTC.

Sample share makes this clonotype medium-sized. V is TRBV30 and J is TRBJ1-6; the D gene is possibly TRBD1 (6 bases). V lost 4 bases and J 8 bases, leaving 12 bases between the germline ends. CDR1 is GTSNPN, CDR2 SVGIG, per germline (reference sequence). This CDR3 region has 13 residues. The CDR3 protein is CAWTWGRDSPLHF. CDR3 coding DNA: TGTGCCTGGACTTGGGGGCGAGATTCACCCCTCCACTTT.

The V gene is TRBV19, the J gene TRBJ2-1; 8 nucleotides align to TRBD1. With V trimmed by 7 bases and J by 9 bases, 5 bases remained unmatched. The CDR3 spans 12 residues. Germline loops: CDR1 LNHDA, CDR2 SQIVND (reference sequence). In DNA, the CDR3 is TGTGCCAGTAAGACAGGGGTAGGTGAGCAGTTCTTC. Translated, it gives CASKTGVGEQFF.

This clonotype turned up a few times. The chain has TRBV20-1 and TRBJ1-5; tentative D call: TRBD1 (6 bases). With 5 bases removed from V and 2 bases from J, the gap between germline ends came to 13 bases. This CDR3 has 14 amino acids. Germline lookup yields CDR1 DFQATT and CDR2 SNEGSKA (reference sequence). CDR3 residues: CSAVQGGGNQPQHF. The CDR3 bases are TGCAGTGCTGTACAGGGAGGGGGCAATCAGCCCCAGCATTTT.

This chain joins TRBV7-8 and TRBJ2-7; possibly TRBD1 for D (5 bases). Between the trimmed V and J ends, which lost 5 bases and 3 bases, there was a span of 17 bases. Looked up from germline, CDR1 is SGHVS and CDR2 is FQNEAQ. CDR3 length equals 15 residues. This CDR3 reads CASSQGVGWGYEQYF. As DNA, the CDR3 is TGTGCCAGCAGCCAAGGGGTAGGGTGGGGCTACGAGCAGTACTTC.

The CDR3 DNA sequence: TGTGCCAGCAGCTTAGGATTGTCCAATCAGCCCCAGCATTTT. This encodes CASSLGLSNQPQHF. V gene TRBV11-2 combines with J gene TRBJ1-5; the D is unclear. The germline gives CDR1 SGHAT, CDR2 FQNNGV. The CDR3 runs to 14 residues. The ends were cut back, 1 base at V and 3 bases at J, with 7 bases in the middle.

This clonotype has a handful of counts. The chain links TRBV7-8 to TRBJ1-2, with TRBD1 identical over 11 bases. V was pared by 5 bases and J by 0 bases, with 5 bases of the junction left unmatched. The germline gives CDR1 SGHVS, CDR2 FQNEAQ. The CDR3 is made up of 16 amino acids. The CDR3 here is CASSPGQGATNYGYTF. CDR3 nucleotide sequence: TGTGCCAGCAGCCCCGGACAGGGGGCTACTAACTATGGCTACACCTTC.

This clonotype counts as medium-sized. The V gene is TRBV2, the J gene TRBJ2-7; 11 bases are a match to TRBD1. Germline-derived CDR1 and CDR2 are SNHLY and FYNNEI. The CDR3 contains 12 residues. J was trimmed by 6 bases and V by 6 bases; bases with no gene match: 1. CDR3 protein: CASRGTGGEQYF. CDR3 DNA: TGTGCCAGCAGAGGGACAGGGGGCGAGCAGTACTTC.

The chain carries TRBV9 and TRBJ2-2; TRBD1 is a possible D gene (6 bases). CDR1 is SGDLS and CDR2 is YYNGEE in the germline V gene. Trimming took 4 bases from V and 1 from J, leaving 23 bases between them. The CDR3 contains 19 residues. The CDR3 spells CASSPPLWTVGLNTGELFF. The CDR3 coding sequence is TGTGCCAGCAGCCCCCCACTATGGACAGTGGGCTTGAACACCGGGGAGCTGTTTTTT.

The rearrangement links TRBV6-1 to TRBJ1-5; tentatively, D is TRBD1 (6 bases). With 10 bases removed from V and 0 bases from J, the gap between germline ends came to 28 bases. Germline V gene sequence: CDR1 MNHNS, CDR2 SASEGT. The length of the CDR3 is 19 residues. DNA for the CDR3: TGTGCCACCGCAAGAAGGGGGACCGGCGGCCAAATTAGCAATCAGCCCCAGCATTTT. It codes for CATARRGTGGQISNQPQHF.

This clonotype appeared many times. The chain is built from TRBV19 and TRBJ2-7; a possible D gene is TRBD2 (5 bases). The ends were cut back, 1 base at V and 0 bases at J, with 13 bases in the middle. The CDR3 extends over 16 amino acids. From germline, CDR1 is LNHDA and CDR2 SQIVND (reference sequence). The CDR3 nucleotides are TGTGCCAGTAGTATAGGCGGGTTTGAAAGCTCCTACGAGCAGTACTTC. This encodes CASSIGGFESSYEQYF.

As to this clonotype: One end of the junction is discordant with germline, which a read error may explain. This rearrangement joins TRBV19 to TRBJ2-1; 11 nucleotides align to TRBD2. Germline V gene sequence: CDR1 LNHDA, CDR2 SQIVND (reference sequence). There are 15 residues in the CDR3. DNA of the CDR3: TGTGCCAGTAGTCAACTAGCGGGAGCCTACAATGATCAGTTCTTC. Translation gives CASSQLAGAYNDQFF. Variable domain in full (rest from reference TRBV19 and TRBJ2-1): DGGITQSPKYLFRKEGQNVTLSCEQNLNHDAMYWYRQDPGQGLRLIYYSQIVNDFQKGDIAEGYSVSREKKESFPLTVTSAQKNPTAFYLCASSQLAGAYNDQFFGPGTRLTVL.

By proportion, this clonotype is medium-sized. The chain recombines TRBV19 with TRBJ1-2; weak D call: TRBD1 (5 bases). The germline V gene encodes CDR1 LNHDA and CDR2 SQIVND (reference sequence). This CDR3 is 13 amino acids long. Trimming stripped 11 bases from V and 4 bases from J, with 17 bases between. CDR3 DNA sequence: TGTGCCGCATCCAATCAGGGAACCTATGGCTACACCTTC. Translating gives CAASNQGTYGYTF.